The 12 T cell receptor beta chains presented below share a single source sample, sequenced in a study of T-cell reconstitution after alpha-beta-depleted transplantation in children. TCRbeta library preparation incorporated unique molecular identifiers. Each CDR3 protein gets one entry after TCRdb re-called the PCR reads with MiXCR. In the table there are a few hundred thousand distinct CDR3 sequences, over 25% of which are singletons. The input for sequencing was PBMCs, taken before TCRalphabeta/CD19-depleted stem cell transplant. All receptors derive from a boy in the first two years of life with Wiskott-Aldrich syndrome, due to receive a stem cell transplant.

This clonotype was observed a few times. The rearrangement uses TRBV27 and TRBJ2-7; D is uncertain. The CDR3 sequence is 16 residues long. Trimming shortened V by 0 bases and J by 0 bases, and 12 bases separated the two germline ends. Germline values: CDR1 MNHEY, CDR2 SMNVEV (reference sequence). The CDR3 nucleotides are TGTGCCAGCAGTTTATCGTTGGCCAAAAGCTCCTACGAGCAGTACTTC. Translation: CASSLSLAKSSYEQYF.

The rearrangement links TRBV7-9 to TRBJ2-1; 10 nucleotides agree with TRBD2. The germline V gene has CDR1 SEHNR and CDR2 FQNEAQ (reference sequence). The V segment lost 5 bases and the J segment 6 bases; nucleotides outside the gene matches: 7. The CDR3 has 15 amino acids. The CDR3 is CASSPQREGCNEQFF. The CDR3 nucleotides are TGTGCCAGCAGCCCCCAGCGGGAGGGCTGCAATGAGCAGTTCTTC.

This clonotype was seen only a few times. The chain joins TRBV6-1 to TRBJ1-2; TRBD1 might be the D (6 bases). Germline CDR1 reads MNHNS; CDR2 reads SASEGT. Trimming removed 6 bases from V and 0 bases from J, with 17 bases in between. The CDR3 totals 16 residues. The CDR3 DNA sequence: TGTGCCAGCAGCCAGACCCCGACAGGAGCTAACTATGGCTACACCTTC. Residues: CASSQTPTGANYGYTF.

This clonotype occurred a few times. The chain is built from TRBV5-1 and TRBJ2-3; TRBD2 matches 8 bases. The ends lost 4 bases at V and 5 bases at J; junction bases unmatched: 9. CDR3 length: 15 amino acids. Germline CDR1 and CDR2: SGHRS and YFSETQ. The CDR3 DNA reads TGCGCCAGCAGCAGACTAGCGCTAGGAAGAGATACGCAGTATTTT. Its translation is CASSRLALGRDTQYF.

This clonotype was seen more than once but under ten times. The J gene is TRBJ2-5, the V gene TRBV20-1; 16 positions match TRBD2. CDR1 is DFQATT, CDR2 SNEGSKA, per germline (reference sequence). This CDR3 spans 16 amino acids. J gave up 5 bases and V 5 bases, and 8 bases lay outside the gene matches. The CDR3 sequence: CSASGTSGRDWETQYF. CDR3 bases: TGCAGTGCTTCCGGGACTAGCGGGAGGGACTGGGAGACCCAGTACTTC.

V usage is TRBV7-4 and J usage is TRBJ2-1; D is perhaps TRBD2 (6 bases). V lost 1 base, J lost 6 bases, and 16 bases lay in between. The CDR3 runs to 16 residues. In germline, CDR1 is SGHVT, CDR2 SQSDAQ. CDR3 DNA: TGTGCCAGCAGCTTAGAAGTAGCGGTTGATTGCAATGAGCAGTTCTTC. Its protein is CASSLEVAVDCNEQFF.

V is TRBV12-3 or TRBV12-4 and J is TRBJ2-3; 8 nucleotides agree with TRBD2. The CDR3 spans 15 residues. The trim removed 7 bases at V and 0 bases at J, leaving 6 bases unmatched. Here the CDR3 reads CASTPSGSSTDTQYF. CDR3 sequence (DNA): TGTGCCAGCACCCCTAGCGGGTCTAGCACAGATACGCAGTATTTT.

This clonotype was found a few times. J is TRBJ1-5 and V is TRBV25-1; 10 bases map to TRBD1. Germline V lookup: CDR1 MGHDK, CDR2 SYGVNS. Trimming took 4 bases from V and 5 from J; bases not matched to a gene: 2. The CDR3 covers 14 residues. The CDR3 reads CASSGTGGHQPQHF. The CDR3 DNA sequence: TGTGCCAGCAGTGGGACAGGGGGTCATCAGCCCCAGCATTTT.

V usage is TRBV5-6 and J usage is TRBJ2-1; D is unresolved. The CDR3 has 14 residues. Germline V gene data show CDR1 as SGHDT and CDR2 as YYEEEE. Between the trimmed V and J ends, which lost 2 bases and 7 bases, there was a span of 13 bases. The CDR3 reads CASSFLGNGNEQFF. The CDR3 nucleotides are TGTGCCAGCAGCTTCCTAGGTAACGGAAATGAGCAGTTCTTC.

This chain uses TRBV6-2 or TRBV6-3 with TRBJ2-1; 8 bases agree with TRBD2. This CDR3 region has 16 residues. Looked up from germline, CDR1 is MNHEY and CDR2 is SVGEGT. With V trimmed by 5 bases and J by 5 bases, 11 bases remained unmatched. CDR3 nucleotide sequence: TGTGCCAGCAGTATCAGAGCGGGAGTGAAGGACAATGAGCAGTTCTTC. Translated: CASSIRAGVKDNEQFF.

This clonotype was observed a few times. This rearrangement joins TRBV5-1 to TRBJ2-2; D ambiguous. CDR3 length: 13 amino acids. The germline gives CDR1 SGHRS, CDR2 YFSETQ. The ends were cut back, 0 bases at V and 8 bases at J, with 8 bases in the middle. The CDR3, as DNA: TGCGCCAGCAGCTTGGTCGGCCAGGGGGAGCTGTTTTTT. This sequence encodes CASSLVGQGELFF.

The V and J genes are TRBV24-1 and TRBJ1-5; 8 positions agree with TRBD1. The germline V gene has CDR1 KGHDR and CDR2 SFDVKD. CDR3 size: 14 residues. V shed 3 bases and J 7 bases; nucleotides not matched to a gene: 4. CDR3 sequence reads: CATSDQQGGQPQHF. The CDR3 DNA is TGTGCCACCAGTGATCAACAGGGGGGACAGCCCCAGCATTTT.